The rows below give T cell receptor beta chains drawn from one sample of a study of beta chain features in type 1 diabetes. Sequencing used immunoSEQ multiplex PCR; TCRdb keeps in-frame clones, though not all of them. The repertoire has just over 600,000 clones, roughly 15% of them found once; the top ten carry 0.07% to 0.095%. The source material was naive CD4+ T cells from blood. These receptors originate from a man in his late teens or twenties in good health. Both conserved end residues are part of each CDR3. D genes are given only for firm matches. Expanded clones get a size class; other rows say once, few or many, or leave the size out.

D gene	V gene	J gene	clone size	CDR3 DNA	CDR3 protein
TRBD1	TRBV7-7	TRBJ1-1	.	TGTGCCAGCAGCTTCATGGACAGGGGGATGAACACTGAAGCTTTCTTT	CASSFMDRGMNTEAFF
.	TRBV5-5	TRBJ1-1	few	TGTGCCAGCAGGAGATCCCCCCTAGGTGAAGCTTTCTTT	CASRRSPLGEAFF
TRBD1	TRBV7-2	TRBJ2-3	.	TGTGCCAGCAGCTGGACAGGGGGAACAGATACGCAGTATTTT	CASSWTGGTDTQYF
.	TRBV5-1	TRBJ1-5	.	TGCGCCAGCAGCTTCCCGGGCGCTCATCAGCCCCAGCATTTT	CASSFPGAHQPQHF
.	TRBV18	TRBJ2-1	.	TGTGCCAGCTCACCCGGCAATGAGCAGTTCTTC	CASSPGNEQFF
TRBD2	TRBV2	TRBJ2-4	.	TGTGCCAGCAGTGCCACGACTAGCGGGGGGGTAGAATCCAAAAACATTCAGTACTTC	CASSATTSGGVESKNIQYF
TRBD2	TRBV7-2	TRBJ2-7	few	TGTGCCAGCAGCCCCTCCGGGACTACCTCCTACGAGCAGTACTTC	CASSPSGTTSYEQYF
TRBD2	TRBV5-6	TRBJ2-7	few	TGTGCCAGCAGCCGTAGCGGGATTAGGTCCTACGAGCAGTACTTC	CASSRSGIRSYEQYF
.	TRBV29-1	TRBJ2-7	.	TGCAGCGTTGAAGACAGGAAGAGCTCCTACGAGCAGTACTTC	CSVEDRKSSYEQYF
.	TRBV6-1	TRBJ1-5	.	TGTGCCAGCAGTGACTGGGGCAGGAATACGCCCCAGCATTTT	CASSDWGRNTPQHF
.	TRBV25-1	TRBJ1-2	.	TGTGCCAGCAGTGAACGCGAACTAGGCTACACCTTC	CASSERELGYTF
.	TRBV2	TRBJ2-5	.	TGTGCCAGCAGTGGAGGGCGAGAGGAGACCCAGTACTTC	CASSGGREETQYF
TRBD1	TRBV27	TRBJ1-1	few	TGTGCCAGCACCTCGGGACAGATGAACACTGAAGCTTTCTTT	CASTSGQMNTEAFF
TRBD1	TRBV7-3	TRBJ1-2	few	TGTGCCAGCAGCTCAGGGACAGGTACCTATGGCTACACCTTC	CASSSGTGTYGYTF
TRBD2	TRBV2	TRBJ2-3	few	TGTGCCAGCAGGCCCGGGGGTAGCGGGAGTGCAGATACGCAGTATTTT	CASRPGGSGSADTQYF
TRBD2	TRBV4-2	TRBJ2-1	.	TGTGCCAGCAGCCAAGATTCAGCGGGATGGGGCAATGAGCAGTTCTTC	CASSQDSAGWGNEQFF